These 17 T cell receptor beta chains share one sample of origin, sequenced in a study of identical twins. TCRdb ran MiXCR on the 5' RACE reads and lists one entry per CDR3 protein. In the table there are 450,000 to 500,000 distinct CDR3 sequences, roughly an eighth of which are singletons. The data were also submitted as part of a second study, on yellow fever vaccine responses in identical twins.

The material sequenced was CD4+ T cells sorted from blood. The receptors shown here come from a woman in her late teens or twenties in good health.

This clonotype was seen a handful of times. The chain has TRBV20-1 and TRBJ2-3; 7 bases fit TRBD2. J was trimmed by 2 bases and V by 3 bases; bases with no gene match: 5. The germline gives CDR1 DFQATT, CDR2 SNEGSKA (reference sequence). This CDR3 is built from 14 residues. Written as DNA, the CDR3 is TGCAGTGCTAGGACTAGCCGAAACACAGATACGCAGTATTTT. This codes for CSARTSRNTDTQYF.

The chain joins TRBV6-2 or TRBV6-3 to TRBJ2-5, with D hard to call. With 6 bases removed from V and 1 base from J, the gap between germline ends came to 6 bases. Germline V gene lookup returns CDR1 MNHEY and CDR2 SVGEGT. The CDR3 runs 12 residues. The CDR3 coding sequence is TGTGCCAGCAGCACCGGCCAAGAGACCCAGTACTTC. Translated, it gives CASSTGQETQYF.

As DNA, the CDR3 is TGTGCCAGCAGCCTCACTAGCGGGAAGTTTAATGAGCAGTTCTTC. Amino acid sequence: CASSLTSGKFNEQFF. This rearrangement joins TRBV9 to TRBJ2-1, with 10 bases that match TRBD2. Germline V lookup: CDR1 SGDLS, CDR2 YYNGEE. J was trimmed by 7 bases and V by 4 bases; bases with no gene match: 8. This CDR3 contains 15 residues. The full variable domain, in which reference TRBV9 and TRBJ2-1 provide the parts outside the CDR3, is DSGVTQTPKHLITATGQRVTLRCSPRSGDLSVYWYQQSLDQGLQFLIQYYNGEERAKGNILERFSAQQFPDLHSELNLSSLELGDSALYFCASSLTSGKFNEQFFGPGTRLTVL.

This clonotype was recorded a few times. V usage is TRBV7-3 and J usage is TRBJ2-3; possible D gene TRBD2, 7 bases. Trimming removed 4 bases from V and 1 base from J, with 15 bases in between. The germline V gene encodes CDR1 SGHTA and CDR2 FQGTGA. The CDR3 sequence is 16 residues long. The CDR3 DNA reads TGTGCCAGCAGCTCCGAGGGGCGGGGGCGCACAGATACGCAGTATTTT. It is translated as CASSSEGRGRTDTQYF. Full variable domain (outside the CDR3, taken from reference TRBV7-3 and TRBJ2-3): GAGVSQTPSNKVTEKGKYVELRCDPISGHTALYWYRQSLGQGPEFLIYFQGTGAADDSGLPNDRFFAVRPEGSVSTLKIQRTERGDSAVYLCASSSEGRGRTDTQYFGPGTRLTVL.

This clonotype was observed a few times. The chain couples TRBV6-1 to TRBJ1-2; maybe TRBD1 (5 bases). The V gene lost 7 bases and the J gene lost 6 bases, with 18 bases spanning the gap. The CDR3 length is 14 residues. CDR1 and CDR2 from the germline V gene are MNHNS and SASEGT. The DNA of the CDR3 is TGTGCCAGCAAGGTGGTGGGGGGGATTCATGGCTACACCTTC. It codes for CASKVVGGIHGYTF.

This clonotype was found a few times. The chain recombines TRBV7-6 with TRBJ2-1; TRBD1 matches 9 bases. The germline V gene has CDR1 SGHVS and CDR2 FNYEAQ. V lost 3 bases, J lost 2 bases, and 14 bases stayed unmatched. The CDR3 is 19 amino acids. CDR3 coding DNA: TGTGCCAGCAGCTTGAGCAACTGGCATGGGACAGGGACCTACAATGAGCAGTTCTTC. It encodes CASSLSNWHGTGTYNEQFF.

The V gene is TRBV7-2, the J gene TRBJ2-3; 14 nucleotides agree with TRBD2. The length of the CDR3 is 17 residues. V shed 6 bases, J shed 0 bases, and the junction held 5 bases outside the gene matches. CDR1 and CDR2 from the germline V gene are SGHTA and FQGNSA. The CDR3 bases are TGTGCCAGCAGGTGGACTAGCGGGAGGCTGAGCACAGATACGCAGTATTTT. Its translation: CASRWTSGRLSTDTQYF. Drawing the rest from reference TRBV7-2 and TRBJ2-3, the complete variable domain is GAGVSQSPSNKVTEKGKDVELRCDPISGHTALYWYRQSLGQGLEFLIYFQGNSAPDKSGLPSDRFSAERTGGSVSTLTIQRTQQEDSAVYLCASRWTSGRLSTDTQYFGPGTRLTVL.

The chain combines TRBV29-1 with TRBJ2-3, with 12 bases that match TRBD2. From germline, CDR1 is SQVTM and CDR2 ANQGSEA. Trimming removed 5 bases from V and 1 base from J; junction bases left unmatched: 16. There are 19 residues in the CDR3. CDR3 nucleotides: TGCAGCGTTCACCTATGGAGGCCTAGCGGGAGGGCCGGCACAGATACGCAGTATTTT. It encodes CSVHLWRPSGRAGTDTQYF.

In its sample, this clonotype was seen many times. V usage is TRBV11-2 and J usage is TRBJ2-1; 11 bases agree with TRBD2. Germline CDR1 SGHAT, CDR2 FQNNGV. Trimming took 1 base from V and 1 from J; bases not matched to a gene: 6. There are 18 residues in the CDR3. The CDR3 DNA sequence: TGTGCCAGCAGCTTAGGTAGGCTAGCGGGAGGATCCTACAATGAGCAGTTCTTC. Translated: CASSLGRLAGGSYNEQFF.

The rearrangement joins TRBV4-3 to TRBJ2-2; D is undetermined. The CDR3 length is 16 residues. Trimming shortened V by 1 base and J by 0 bases, and 9 bases separated the two germline ends. Germline V gene sequence: CDR1 LGHNA, CDR2 YSLEER. The CDR3 DNA follows: TGCGCCAGCAGCCAAGGGATGGGTACGAACACCGGGGAGCTGTTTTTT. This encodes CASSQGMGTNTGELFF.

This clonotype was detected many times. The chain is built from TRBV12-3 or TRBV12-4 and TRBJ2-5; 8 bases match TRBD1. V lost 3 bases, J lost 3 bases, and 6 bases stayed unmatched. The CDR3 spans 15 residues. CDR3 nucleotide sequence: TGTGCCAGCAGTTTCGGACAGGGCGGAAAAGAGACCCAGTACTTC. This sequence encodes CASSFGQGGKETQYF.

The V call is TRBV4-2, the J call TRBJ1-6; TRBD1 agrees at 9 bases. The CDR3 is made up of 17 amino acids. From germline, CDR1 is LGHNA and CDR2 YNFKEQ. V trimming: 0 bases; J trimming: 9 bases; junction bases outside the gene matches: 9. The CDR3 reads CASSQDPGTGRTSPLHF. The CDR3, as DNA: TGTGCCAGCAGCCAAGATCCCGGGACAGGGAGGACTTCACCCCTCCACTTT.

This chain links TRBV15 with TRBJ2-7; D is ambiguous. The CDR3 is 12 residues long. Trimming removed 6 bases from V and 6 bases from J, with 12 bases in between. Germline loops: CDR1 LNHNV, CDR2 YYDKDF (reference sequence). The CDR3 protein is CATRHSICEQYF. The CDR3 coding sequence is TGTGCCACCAGACACTCAATCTGCGAGCAGTACTTC.

Note on this clonotype: An end of the junction does not agree with germline; a read error may underlie this. This sequence joins TRBV20-1 and TRBJ2-1; 8 positions agree with TRBD2. Germline loops: CDR1 DFQATT, CDR2 SNEGSKA (reference sequence). This CDR3 region has 17 residues. CDR3 region: CCASPPFTGGPINEQFF. The DNA for the CDR3 is TGCTGTGCTAGCCCCCCTTTTACGGGAGGGCCTATTAATGAGCAGTTCTTC.

The V and J genes are TRBV3-1 and TRBJ2-1, with TRBD2 as a possible D gene (6 bases). Germline lookup yields CDR1 LGHDT and CDR2 YNNKEL (reference sequence). The V and J ends lost 1 base and 0 bases respectively, with 10 bases between them. CDR3 length: 16 amino acids. CDR3: CASSQGPGSSYNEQFF. The CDR3 DNA reads as TGTGCCAGCAGCCAAGGTCCCGGGAGCTCCTACAATGAGCAGTTCTTC.

The chain is built from TRBV15 and TRBJ2-3; 9 positions agree with TRBD2. Germline CDR1 LNHNV, CDR2 YYDKDF (reference sequence). The V segment lost 0 bases and the J segment 2 bases; nucleotides outside the gene matches: 9. CDR3 length equals 18 residues. The CDR3 spells CATSRDGGGGGYTDTQYF. DNA of the CDR3: TGTGCCACCAGCAGAGATGGCGGCGGGGGGGGATACACAGATACGCAGTATTTT.

This clonotype was counted only a few times. The genes are TRBV13 and TRBJ2-4; D not resolved. CDR3 length: 13 residues. Trimming pared 2 bases from V and 5 bases from J, leaving 7 bases between. Germline CDR1 and CDR2: PRHDT and FYEKMQ (reference sequence). The CDR3 is CASSLLRENIQYF. CDR3 in DNA: TGTGCCAGCAGCTTACTTAGAGAAAACATTCAGTACTTC.